This T cell receptor beta chain comes out of a study of shared clonotypes between healthy human individuals. Memory CD4+ cells were the fraction left after CD45RA+ naive selection. Study-level findings and limits: Shared clonotypes across all four donors exceeded non-shared ones in generation probability. Sequencing of the sorted subsets was shown by rarefaction to be incomplete despite large depth. Richness estimates generally favored naive over memory subsets.

Clones were read by immunoSEQ multiplex PCR, and TCRdb kept only the in-frame ones, dropping some. The sample lists about 1 million clones; 65% to 75% were seen once. After removal of 4 bases from V and 3 bases from J, the junction contained 8 bases not matched to a gene. The CDR3 is 16 residues long. Germline V gene data show CDR1 as SNHLY and CDR2 as FYNNEI. Remarks on this clone: The antigen is undetermined.

Sequencing used memory CD4+ T cells sorted from blood. The subset: CD45RA-negative fraction. V and J are TRBV2 and TRBJ2-3, with TRBD2 matching 9 bases. The clonotype was recovered from a man younger than 35 in good health. The CDR3 protein is CASSGTLAGKTDTQYF. In DNA, the CDR3 is TGTGCCAGCAGTGGAACGCTAGCGGGAAAAACAGATACGCAGTATTTT.